The sequence of this TCR beta chain was determined in a study of blood T cell repertoires in COVID-19. Turning to the study itself: The United States, Italy and Spain provided the acute and convalescent COVID-19 samples.

The CDR3 consists of 16 residues. V shed 0 bases and J shed 5 bases, with 16 bases lying between them. From germline, CDR1 is PRHDT and CDR2 FYEKMQ (reference sequence). As handled by the study authors: Cell counts per sample came from amplifying reference gene primers. The method was immunoSEQ multiplex PCR; TCRdb's version includes in-frame clones alone and lacks a portion of them. D and trimming come from the DNA, and the V and J calls and clone size come from that table. The sample consists of about 160,000 clones, 85% of them appearing once. Sample: peripheral blood. The chain carries TRBV13 and TRBJ1-1, with D perhaps TRBD1 (6 bases). The receptor was isolated from a human donor with acute or convalescent COVID-19. The donor label of this sample is uncertain. The DNA of the CDR3 is TGTGCCAGCAGCTTAGGCCATTTAACAGGGTATACTGAAGCTTTCTTT. It translates to CASSLGHLTGYTEAFF.